This entry lists 8 T cell receptor beta chains sequenced from one sample in a study of cytomegalovirus exposure and HLA in healthy donors. It was with 60 Vbeta and 13 Jbeta primers that the PCR ran. The table came from immunoSEQ multiplex PCR; TCRdb's copy has only in-frame clones and leaves some out. The sample includes 130,000 or so clones, about 80% of them seen just once. Input material: PBMCs. The receptors here all came from a woman between 50 and 59 years old in good health and CMV-seropositive.

This rearrangement joins TRBV4-1 to TRBJ1-4; TRBD1 agrees at 8 bases. Germline CDR1 and CDR2: MGHRA and YSYEKL. The CDR3 contains 14 residues. J was trimmed by 4 bases and V by 4 bases; bases with no gene match: 2. CDR3 loop: CASSPRGRNEKLFF. CDR3 DNA sequence: TGCGCCAGCAGCCCCAGGGGGCGTAATGAAAAACTGTTTTTT.

Only one count was recorded for this clone. V and J are TRBV5-8 and TRBJ1-6; D possibly corresponds to TRBD1 (6 bases). This CDR3 has 19 amino acids. Germline CDR1 is SGHTS and CDR2 is YDEGEE. The V end lost 4 bases, the J end lost 5 bases, and 25 bases lay between the germline ends. The CDR3 reads CASSPGLGTGYSDNSPLHF. The CDR3 coding sequence is TGTGCCAGCAGCCCGGGTTTGGGAACAGGGTACAGTGATAATTCACCCCTCCACTTT.

This clone turned up a few times. The chain links TRBV6-6 to TRBJ1-1; no definite D call. V was shortened by 2 bases and J by 1 base, with 5 bases between the two germline ends. The CDR3 loop spans 13 amino acids. Germline loops: CDR1 MNHNY, CDR2 SVGAGI (reference sequence). Written as DNA, the CDR3 is TGTGCCAGCAGTTACCGACAGAACACTGAAGCTTTCTTT. Translating it yields CASSYRQNTEAFF.

The chain joins TRBV2 to TRBJ2-2; 14 bases fit TRBD2. The CDR3 sequence is 15 residues long. V shed 6 bases, J shed 5 bases, and the junction held 2 bases outside the gene matches. CDR1 and CDR2 from the germline V gene are SNHLY and FYNNEI. The DNA of the CDR3 is TGTGCCAGCAGGGGACTAGCGGGAGTTACCGGGGAGCTGTTTTTT. Translating gives CASRGLAGVTGELFF.

The rearrangement joins TRBV19 to TRBJ2-7, with 12 bases that match TRBD2. This CDR3 is built from 13 residues. Per germline, CDR1 LNHDA and CDR2 SQIVND (reference sequence). V shed 8 bases and J 3 bases; nucleotides not matched to a gene: 2. The CDR3 loop is CASSSGRVYEQYF. CDR3 DNA: TGTGCCAGTTCTAGCGGGAGGGTCTACGAGCAGTACTTC.

This chain connects TRBV7-2 to TRBJ1-5, with 10 bases lining up with TRBD1. Germline loops: CDR1 SGHTA, CDR2 FQGNSA. J gave up 2 bases and V 3 bases, and 4 bases lay outside the gene matches. The CDR3 contains 16 residues. CDR3 in amino acids: CASSFYGTGGNQPQHF. CDR3 bases: TGTGCCAGCAGCTTTTACGGGACAGGGGGCAATCAGCCCCAGCATTTT.

This clone has just one count. The chain uses TRBV7-8 and TRBJ2-3, with 12 bases that match TRBD2. CDR3 length equals 15 residues. The germline V gene encodes CDR1 SGHVS and CDR2 FQNEAQ. J lost 6 bases, V lost 5 bases, and 6 bases had no gene match. CDR3 sequence: CASSRRLAGDDTQYF. CDR3 in DNA: TGTGCCAGCAGCAGAAGACTAGCGGGAGACGATACGCAGTATTTT. Full variable domain (outside the CDR3, taken from reference TRBV7-8 and TRBJ2-3): GAGVSQSPRYKVAKRGQDVALRCDPISGHVSLFWYQQALGQGPEFLTYFQNEAQLDKSGLPSDRFFAERPEGSVSTLKIQRTQQEDSAVYLCASSRRLAGDDTQYFGPGTRLTVL.

This chain joins TRBV4-3 and TRBJ1-2, with 8 nucleotides matching TRBD1. Germline CDR1 and CDR2: LGHNA and YSLEER. V trimming: 3 bases; J trimming: 5 bases; junction bases outside the gene matches: 5. CDR3 size: 14 residues. The CDR3 coding sequence is TGCGCCAGCAGCCAGGCAGGGGGCGGGTATGGCTACACCTTC. Its protein product is CASSQAGGGYGYTF.